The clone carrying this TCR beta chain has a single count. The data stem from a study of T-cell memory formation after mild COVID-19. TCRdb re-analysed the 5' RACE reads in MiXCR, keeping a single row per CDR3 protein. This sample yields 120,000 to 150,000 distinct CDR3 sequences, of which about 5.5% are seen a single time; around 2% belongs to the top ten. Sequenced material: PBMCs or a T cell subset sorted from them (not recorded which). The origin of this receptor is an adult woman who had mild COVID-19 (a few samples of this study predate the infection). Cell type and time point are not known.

The CDR3 DNA reads TGTGCCAGCAGCCAGACCGACGGGTCTAATGAAAAACTGTTTTTT. It specifies CASSQTDGSNEKLFF. The chain recombines TRBV7-7 with TRBJ1-4; D unclear. This CDR3 spans 15 amino acids. Trimming removed 5 bases from V and 3 bases from J, with 13 bases in between. Germline V lookup: CDR1 SSHAT, CDR2 FNYEAQ (reference sequence).